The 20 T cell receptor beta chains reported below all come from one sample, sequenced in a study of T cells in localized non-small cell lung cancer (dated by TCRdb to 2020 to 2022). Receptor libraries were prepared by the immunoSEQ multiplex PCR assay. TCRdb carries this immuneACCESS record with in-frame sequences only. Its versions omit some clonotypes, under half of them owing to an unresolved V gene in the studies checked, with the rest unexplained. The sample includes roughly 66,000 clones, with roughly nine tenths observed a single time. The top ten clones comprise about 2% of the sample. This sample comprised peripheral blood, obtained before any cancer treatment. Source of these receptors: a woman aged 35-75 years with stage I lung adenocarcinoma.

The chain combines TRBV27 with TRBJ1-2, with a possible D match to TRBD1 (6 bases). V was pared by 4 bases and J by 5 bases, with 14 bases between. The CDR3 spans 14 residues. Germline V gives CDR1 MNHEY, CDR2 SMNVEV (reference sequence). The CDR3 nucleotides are TGTGCCAGCAGTTCCGAACAGGGTGGGTATGGCTACACCTTC. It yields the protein CASSSEQGGYGYTF.

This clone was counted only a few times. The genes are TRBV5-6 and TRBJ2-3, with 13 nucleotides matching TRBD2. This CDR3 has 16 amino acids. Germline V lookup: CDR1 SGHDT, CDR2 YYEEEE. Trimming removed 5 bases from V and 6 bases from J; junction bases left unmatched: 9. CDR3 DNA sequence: TGTGCCAGCAGTCGACGCGGACTAGCGGGGGAGGATACGCAGTATTTT. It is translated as CASSRRGLAGEDTQYF.

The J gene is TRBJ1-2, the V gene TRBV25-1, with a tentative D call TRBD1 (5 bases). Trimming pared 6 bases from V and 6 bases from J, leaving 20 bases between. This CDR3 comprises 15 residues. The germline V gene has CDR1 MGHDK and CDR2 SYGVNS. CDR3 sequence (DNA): TGTGCCAGCAGGGATTCAGGGAGCACAAGTCATGGCTACACCTTC. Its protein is CASRDSGSTSHGYTF.

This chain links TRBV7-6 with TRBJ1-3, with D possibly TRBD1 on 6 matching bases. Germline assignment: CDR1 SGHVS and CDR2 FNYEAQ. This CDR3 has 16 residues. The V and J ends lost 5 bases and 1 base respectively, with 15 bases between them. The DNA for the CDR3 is TGTGCCAGCAGCCTTCTCAACGACAGGTCTGGAAACACCATATATTTT. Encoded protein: CASSLLNDRSGNTIYF. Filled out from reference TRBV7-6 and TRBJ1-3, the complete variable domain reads GAGVSQSPRYKVTKRGQDVALRCDPISGHVSLYWYRQALGQGPEFLTYFNYEAQQDKSGLPNDRFSAERPEGSISTLTIQRTEQRDSAMYRCASSLLNDRSGNTIYFGEGSWLTVV.

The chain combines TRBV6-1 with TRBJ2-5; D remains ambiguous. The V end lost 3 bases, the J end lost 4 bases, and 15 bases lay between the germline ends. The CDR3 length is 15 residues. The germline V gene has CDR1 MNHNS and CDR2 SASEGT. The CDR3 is CASSDFPLTAETQYF. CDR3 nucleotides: TGTGCCAGCAGTGACTTTCCCCTGACCGCAGAGACCCAGTACTTC.

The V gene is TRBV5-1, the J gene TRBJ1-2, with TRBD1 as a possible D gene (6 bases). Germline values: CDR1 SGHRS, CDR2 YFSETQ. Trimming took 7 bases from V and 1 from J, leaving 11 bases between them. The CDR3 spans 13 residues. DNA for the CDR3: TGCGCCAGCCGAAAGGACAGTAACTATGGCTACACCTTC. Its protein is CASRKDSNYGYTF.

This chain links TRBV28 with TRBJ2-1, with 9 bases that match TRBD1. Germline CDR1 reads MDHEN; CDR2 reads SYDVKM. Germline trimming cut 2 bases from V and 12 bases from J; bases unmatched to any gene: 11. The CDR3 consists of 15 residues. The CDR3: CASSLRDRALTGQFF. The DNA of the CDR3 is TGTGCCAGCAGTTTACGGGACAGGGCGCTAACGGGGCAGTTCTTC. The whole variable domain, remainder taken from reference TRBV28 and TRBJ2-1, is DVKVTQSSRYLVKRTGEKVFLECVQDMDHENMFWYRQDPGLGLRLIYFSYDVKMKEKGDIPEGYSVSREKKERFSLILESASTNQTSMYLCASSLRDRALTGQFFGPGTRLTVL.

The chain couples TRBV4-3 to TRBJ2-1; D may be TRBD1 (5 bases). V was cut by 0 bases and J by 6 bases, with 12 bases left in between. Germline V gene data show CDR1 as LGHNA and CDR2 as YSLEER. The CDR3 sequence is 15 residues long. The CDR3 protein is CASSQDAGYSNEQFF. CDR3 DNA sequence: TGCGCCAGCAGCCAAGATGCAGGGTATAGCAATGAGCAGTTCTTC.

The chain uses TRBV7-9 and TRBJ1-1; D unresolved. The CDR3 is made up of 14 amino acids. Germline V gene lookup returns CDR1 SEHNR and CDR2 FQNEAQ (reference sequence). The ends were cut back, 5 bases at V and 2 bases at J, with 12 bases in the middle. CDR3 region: CASSPRRGNTEAFF. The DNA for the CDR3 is TGTGCCAGCAGCCCCCGACGCGGAAACACTGAAGCTTTCTTT.

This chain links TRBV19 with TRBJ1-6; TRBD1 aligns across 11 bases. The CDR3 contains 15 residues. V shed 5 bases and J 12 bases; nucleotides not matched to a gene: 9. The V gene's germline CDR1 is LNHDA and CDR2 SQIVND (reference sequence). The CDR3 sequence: CASSFSGTGGRPLHF. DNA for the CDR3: TGTGCCAGTAGTTTCTCCGGGACAGGGGGGAGACCCCTCCACTTT.

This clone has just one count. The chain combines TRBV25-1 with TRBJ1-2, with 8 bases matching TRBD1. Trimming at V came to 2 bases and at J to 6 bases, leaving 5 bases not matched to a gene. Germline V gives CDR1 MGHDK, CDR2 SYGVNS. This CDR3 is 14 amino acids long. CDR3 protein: CASSEQGAGDGYTF. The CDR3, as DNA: TGTGCCAGCAGTGAACAGGGGGCTGGGGATGGCTACACCTTC.

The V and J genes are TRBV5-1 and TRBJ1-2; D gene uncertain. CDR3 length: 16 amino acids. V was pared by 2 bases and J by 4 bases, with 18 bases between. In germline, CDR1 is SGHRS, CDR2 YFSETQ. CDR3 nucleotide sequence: TGCGCCAGCAGCTTTAACGGAGTAGGGATGAGCTATGGCTACACCTTC. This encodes CASSFNGVGMSYGYTF.

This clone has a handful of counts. Here the CDR3 DNA reads TGTGCCAGTAGTATCGCTTGGCAAGGACGGGGGCGCGATGGAAACACCATATATTTT. Its protein is CASSIAWQGRGRDGNTIYF. This chain uses TRBV19 with TRBJ1-3, with D maybe TRBD1 (6 bases). The CDR3 covers 19 residues. With 3 bases removed from V and 3 bases from J, the gap between germline ends came to 24 bases. The germline gives CDR1 LNHDA, CDR2 SQIVND (reference sequence). The full variable domain, its missing parts supplied by reference TRBV19 and TRBJ1-3, is DGGITQSPKYLFRKEGQNVTLSCEQNLNHDAMYWYRQDPGQGLRLIYYSQIVNDFQKGDIAEGYSVSREKKESFPLTVTSAQKNPTAFYLCASSIAWQGRGRDGNTIYFGEGSWLTVV.

DNA for the CDR3: TGTGCCAGCAGTTCCTGGACAGGGGAACACGAGCAGTACTTC. Its translation is CASSSWTGEHEQYF. The chain uses TRBV6-5 and TRBJ2-7, with 9 bases fitting TRBD1. CDR1 and CDR2 (germline): MNHEY, SVGAGI. After removal of 4 bases from V and 5 bases from J, the junction contained 6 bases not matched to a gene. The CDR3 has 14 residues.

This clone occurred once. CDR3 loop: CASSSPGRLNEKLFF. The CDR3, as DNA: TGTGCCAGCAGTTCGCCGGGAAGACTAAATGAAAAACTGTTTTTT. V usage is TRBV28 and J usage is TRBJ1-4; unclear D gene. V was clipped by 4 bases and J by 5 bases, with 14 bases between them. CDR1 and CDR2 from the germline V gene are MDHEN and SYDVKM. The CDR3 length is 15 residues.

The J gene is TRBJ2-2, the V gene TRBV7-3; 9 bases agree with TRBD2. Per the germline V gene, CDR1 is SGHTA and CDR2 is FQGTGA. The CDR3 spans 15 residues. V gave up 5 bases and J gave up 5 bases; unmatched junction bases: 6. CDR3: CASSPGTSSTGELFF. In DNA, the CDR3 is TGTGCCAGCAGCCCCGGGACTAGCTCGACCGGGGAGCTGTTTTTT.

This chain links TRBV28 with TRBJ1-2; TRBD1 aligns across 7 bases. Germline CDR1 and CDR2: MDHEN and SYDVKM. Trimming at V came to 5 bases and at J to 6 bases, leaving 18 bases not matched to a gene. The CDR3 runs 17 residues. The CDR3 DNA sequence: TGTGCCAGCAGTCTAGGAACGCGGACAGGTGCACTGGATGGCTACACCTTC. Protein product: CASSLGTRTGALDGYTF.

CDR3 protein: CAIRGAVTGLTNTGELFF. Written as DNA, the CDR3 is TGTGCCATCAGGGGGGCGGTAACGGGGCTAACGAACACCGGGGAGCTGTTTTTT. The chain employs TRBV10-3 and TRBJ2-2; maybe TRBD1 (6 bases). Germline V gives CDR1 ENHRY, CDR2 SYGVKD. The CDR3 consists of 18 residues. The V and J ends lost 6 bases and 0 bases respectively, with 20 bases between them.

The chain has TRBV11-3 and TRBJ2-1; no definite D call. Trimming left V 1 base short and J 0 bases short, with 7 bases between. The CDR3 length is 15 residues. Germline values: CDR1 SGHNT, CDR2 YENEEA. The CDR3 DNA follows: TGTGCCAGCAGCTTAGGCGCAGGCTCCTACAATGAGCAGTTCTTC. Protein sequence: CASSLGAGSYNEQFF.

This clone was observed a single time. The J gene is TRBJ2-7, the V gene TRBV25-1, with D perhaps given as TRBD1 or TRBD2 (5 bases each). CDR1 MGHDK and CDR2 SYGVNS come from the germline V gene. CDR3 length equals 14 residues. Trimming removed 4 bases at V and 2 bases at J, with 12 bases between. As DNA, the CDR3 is TGTGCCAGCAGTGCCTCGGGACGGCCCTACGAGCAGTACTTC. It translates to CASSASGRPYEQYF.